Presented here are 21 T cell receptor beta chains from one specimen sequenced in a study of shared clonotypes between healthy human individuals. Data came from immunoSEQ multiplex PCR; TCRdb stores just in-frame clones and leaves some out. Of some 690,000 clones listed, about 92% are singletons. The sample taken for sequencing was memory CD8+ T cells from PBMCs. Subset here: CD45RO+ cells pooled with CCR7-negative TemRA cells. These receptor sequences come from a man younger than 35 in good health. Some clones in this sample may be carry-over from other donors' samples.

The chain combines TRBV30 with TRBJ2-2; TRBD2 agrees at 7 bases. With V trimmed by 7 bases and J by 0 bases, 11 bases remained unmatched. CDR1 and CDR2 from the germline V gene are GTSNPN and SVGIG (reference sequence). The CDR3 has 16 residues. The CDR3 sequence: CASLCREDPNTGELFF. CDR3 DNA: TGTGCCTCACTATGTCGGGAGGACCCGAACACCGGGGAGCTGTTTTTT.

The DNA of the CDR3 is TGTGCCACCTGGGACAGAAGACACTATGGCTACACCTTC. It yields the protein CATWDRRHYGYTF. V is TRBV10-3 and J is TRBJ1-2; 7 bases fit TRBD1. V lost 10 bases to trimming and J lost 3 bases; unmatched junction nucleotides: 8. Germline CDR1 ENHRY, CDR2 SYGVKD. CDR3 length equals 13 residues.

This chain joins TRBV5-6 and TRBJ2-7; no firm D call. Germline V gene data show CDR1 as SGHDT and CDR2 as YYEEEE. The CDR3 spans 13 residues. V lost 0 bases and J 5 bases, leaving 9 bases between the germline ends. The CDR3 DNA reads TGTGCCAGCAGCTTGGTAGGGATCCACGAGCAGTACTTC. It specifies CASSLVGIHEQYF.

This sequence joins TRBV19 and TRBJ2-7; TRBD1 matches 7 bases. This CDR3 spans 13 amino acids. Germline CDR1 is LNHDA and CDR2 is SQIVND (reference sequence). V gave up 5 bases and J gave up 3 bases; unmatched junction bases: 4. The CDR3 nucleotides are TGTGCCAGTAGTGCCCGACAGGGCTACGAGCAGTACTTC. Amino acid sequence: CASSARQGYEQYF.

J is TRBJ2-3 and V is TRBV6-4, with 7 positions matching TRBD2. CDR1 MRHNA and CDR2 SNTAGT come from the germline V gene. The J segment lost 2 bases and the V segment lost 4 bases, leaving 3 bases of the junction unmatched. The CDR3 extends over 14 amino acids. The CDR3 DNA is TGTGCCAGCAGTGGGGGACTATCCACAGATACGCAGTATTTT. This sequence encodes CASSGGLSTDTQYF.

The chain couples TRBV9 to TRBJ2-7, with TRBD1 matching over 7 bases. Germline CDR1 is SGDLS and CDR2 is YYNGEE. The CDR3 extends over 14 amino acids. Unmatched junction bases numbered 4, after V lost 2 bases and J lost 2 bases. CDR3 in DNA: TGTGCCAGCAGCGTTGGACAGGTTCCCTACGAGCAGTACTTC. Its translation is CASSVGQVPYEQYF.

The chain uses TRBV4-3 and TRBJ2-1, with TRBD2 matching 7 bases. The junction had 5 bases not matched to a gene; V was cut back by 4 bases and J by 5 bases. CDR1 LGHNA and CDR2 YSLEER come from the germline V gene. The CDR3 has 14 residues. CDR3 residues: CASSLDGTNNEQFF. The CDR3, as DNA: TGCGCCAGCAGCCTAGACGGGACTAACAATGAGCAGTTCTTC.

The CDR3: CASSIIGMANQPQHF. The CDR3 region has the DNA TGTGCCAGTAGTATTATCGGGATGGCCAATCAGCCCCAGCATTTT. The chain employs TRBV19 and TRBJ1-5; D remains ambiguous. Germline V lookup: CDR1 LNHDA, CDR2 SQIVND (reference sequence). The CDR3 length is 15 residues. Trimming stripped 3 bases from V and 3 bases from J, with 12 bases between.

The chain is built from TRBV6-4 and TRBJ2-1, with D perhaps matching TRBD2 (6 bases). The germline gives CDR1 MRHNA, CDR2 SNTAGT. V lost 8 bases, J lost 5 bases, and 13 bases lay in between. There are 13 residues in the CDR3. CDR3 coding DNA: TGTGCCAGCGCCCGGGAGTCCCACAATGAGCAGTTCTTC. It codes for CASARESHNEQFF.

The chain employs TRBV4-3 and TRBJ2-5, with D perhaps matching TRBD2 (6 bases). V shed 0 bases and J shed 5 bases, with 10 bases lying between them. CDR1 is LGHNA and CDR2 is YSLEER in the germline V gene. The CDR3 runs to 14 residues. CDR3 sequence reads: CASSQDRRVETQYF. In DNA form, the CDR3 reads TGCGCCAGCAGCCAAGACCGGAGGGTTGAGACCCAGTACTTC.

CDR3 sequence (DNA): TGTGCCAGCAGCCAAGACTCTCAGGAGCAGTTCTTC. This translates into CASSQDSQEQFF. This chain uses TRBV4-2 with TRBJ2-1; D remains unclear. This CDR3 has 12 residues. The germline V gene encodes CDR1 LGHNA and CDR2 YNFKEQ. V dropped 0 bases and J dropped 10 bases, with 7 bases sitting between them.

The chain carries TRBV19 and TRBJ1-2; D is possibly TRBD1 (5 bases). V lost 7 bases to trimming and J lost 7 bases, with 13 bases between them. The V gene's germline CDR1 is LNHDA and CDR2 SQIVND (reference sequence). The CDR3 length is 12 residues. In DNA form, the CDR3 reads TGTGCCAGTATGGGCAGGGCCTTTGGCTACACCTTC. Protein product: CASMGRAFGYTF.

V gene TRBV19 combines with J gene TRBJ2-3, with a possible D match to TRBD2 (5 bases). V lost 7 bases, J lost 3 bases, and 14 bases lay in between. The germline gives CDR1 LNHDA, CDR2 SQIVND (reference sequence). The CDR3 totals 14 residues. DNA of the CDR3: TGTGCCAGTACCACGGGAAGCTGGACAGATACGCAGTATTTT. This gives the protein CASTTGSWTDTQYF.

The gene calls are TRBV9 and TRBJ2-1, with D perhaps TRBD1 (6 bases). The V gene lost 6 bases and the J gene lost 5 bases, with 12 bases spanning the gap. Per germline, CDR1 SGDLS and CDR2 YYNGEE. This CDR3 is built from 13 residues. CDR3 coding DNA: TGTGCCAGCACCACGGACAGTCACAATGAGCAGTTCTTC. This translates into CASTTDSHNEQFF.

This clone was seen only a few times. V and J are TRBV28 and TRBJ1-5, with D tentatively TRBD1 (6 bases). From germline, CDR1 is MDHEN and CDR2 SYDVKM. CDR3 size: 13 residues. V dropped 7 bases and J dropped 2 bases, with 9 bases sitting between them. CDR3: CASTPGGNQPQHF. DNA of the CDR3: TGTGCCAGCACCCCAGGGGGCAATCAGCCCCAGCATTTT.

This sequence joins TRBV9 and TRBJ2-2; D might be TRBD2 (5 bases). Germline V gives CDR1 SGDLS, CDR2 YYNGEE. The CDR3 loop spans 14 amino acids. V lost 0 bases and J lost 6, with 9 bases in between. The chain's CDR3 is CASSVGGFAGELFF. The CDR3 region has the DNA TGTGCCAGCAGCGTAGGAGGGTTCGCCGGGGAGCTGTTTTTT.

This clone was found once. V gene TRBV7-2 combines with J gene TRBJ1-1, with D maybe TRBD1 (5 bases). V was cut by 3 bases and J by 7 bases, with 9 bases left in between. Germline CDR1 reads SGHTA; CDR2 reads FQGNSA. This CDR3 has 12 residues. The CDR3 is CASSLGQFEAFF. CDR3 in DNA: TGTGCCAGCAGCTTGGGGCAGTTTGAAGCTTTCTTT.

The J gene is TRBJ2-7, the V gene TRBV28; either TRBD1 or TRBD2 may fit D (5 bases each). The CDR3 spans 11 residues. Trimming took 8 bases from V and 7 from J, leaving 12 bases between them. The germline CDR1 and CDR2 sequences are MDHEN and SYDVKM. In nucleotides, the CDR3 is TGTGCCAGCTCCTCCTGGGGGGAGCAGTACTTC. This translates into CASSSWGEQYF.

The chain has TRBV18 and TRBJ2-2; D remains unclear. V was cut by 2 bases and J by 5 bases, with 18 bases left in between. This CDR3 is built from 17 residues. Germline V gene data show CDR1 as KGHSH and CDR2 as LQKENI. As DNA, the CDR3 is TGTGCCAGCTCACCAAGTTGGTGGGCTTTGAAAACCGGGGAGCTGTTTTTT. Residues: CASSPSWWALKTGELFF.

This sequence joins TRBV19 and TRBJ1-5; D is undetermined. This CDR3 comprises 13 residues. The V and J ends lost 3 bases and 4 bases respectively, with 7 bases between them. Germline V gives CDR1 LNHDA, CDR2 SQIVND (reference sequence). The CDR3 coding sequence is TGTGCCAGTAGTATCAAAAGAAATCAGCCCCAGCATTTT. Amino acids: CASSIKRNQPQHF.

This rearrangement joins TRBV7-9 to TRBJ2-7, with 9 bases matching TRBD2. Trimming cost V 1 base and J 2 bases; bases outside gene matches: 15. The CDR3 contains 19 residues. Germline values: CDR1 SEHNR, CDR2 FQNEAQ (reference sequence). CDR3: CASSLVSLLAGVTAYEQYF. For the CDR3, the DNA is TGTGCCAGCAGCTTAGTGTCCCTACTAGCGGGCGTAACAGCCTACGAGCAGTACTTC.